Included here is one T cell receptor (beta chain) sequence, with context. The antigen is undetermined. This record comes from a study of cytomegalovirus exposure and HLA in healthy donors. A multiplex PCR was run with 60 Vbeta primers and 13 Jbeta primers. The repertoire was sequenced with immunoSEQ multiplex PCR; TCRdb's copy has only in-frame clones and lacks some. In the table there are about 95,000 clones, 81% of which are singletons. Study observations and caveats: A few CMV-associated chains proved CMV antigen-specific in vitro.

In germline, CDR1 is MNHNS, CDR2 SASEGT. This CDR3 has 15 residues. Trimming at V came to 6 bases and at J to 4 bases, leaving 5 bases not matched to a gene. The chain employs TRBV6-1 and TRBJ2-5; 13 bases map to TRBD2. Source material: PBMCs. This TCR derives from a woman in her seventies in good health and CMV-seropositive. CDR3 region: CASSAGTSGIETQYF. The DNA for the CDR3 is TGTGCCAGCAGCGCCGGGACTAGCGGGATAGAGACCCAGTACTTC.